These 20 T cell receptor beta chains were all obtained from the same sample, sequenced in a study of cytomegalovirus exposure and HLA in healthy donors. The repertoire was sequenced with immunoSEQ multiplex PCR; TCRdb's copy has only in-frame clones and lacks some. The table includes 100,000 to 150,000 clones, around 90% detected once. The sequencing input was PBMCs. The receptor source for this set is a woman aged 18-29 years in good health and CMV-seronegative.

This chain joins TRBV27 and TRBJ2-3; TRBD2 matches 8 bases. J lost 4 bases, V lost 7 bases, and 7 bases had no gene match. The CDR3 sequence is 14 residues long. Germline V gene lookup returns CDR1 MNHEY and CDR2 SMNVEV (reference sequence). CDR3 residues: CASNPGLVPDTQYF. The CDR3 nucleotides are TGTGCCAGCAATCCGGGACTAGTTCCAGATACGCAGTATTTT.

The rearrangement joins TRBV4-2 to TRBJ1-4; the match to TRBD1 covers 7 bases. CDR3 size: 14 residues. With V trimmed by 4 bases and J by 7 bases, 6 bases remained unmatched. CDR1 and CDR2 from the germline V gene are LGHNA and YNFKEQ. The CDR3 DNA sequence: TGTGCCAGCAGCCCACGACAGGGAGGTGAAAAACTGTTTTTT. Translated: CASSPRQGGEKLFF.

Only a few counts were recorded for this clone. The rearrangement links TRBV11-3 to TRBJ1-5; D gene uncertain. V was clipped by 1 base and J by 4 bases, with 5 bases between them. CDR3 length: 13 residues. CDR1 is SGHNT and CDR2 is YENEEA in the germline V gene. The CDR3 reads CASSLGQNQPQHF. DNA of the CDR3: TGTGCCAGCAGCTTAGGGCAAAATCAGCCCCAGCATTTT.

The chain is built from TRBV19 and TRBJ2-6; TRBD1 matches 7 bases. CDR3 size: 17 residues. V lost 10 bases, J lost 0 bases, and 12 bases stayed unmatched. Germline CDR1 LNHDA, CDR2 SQIVND (reference sequence). DNA of the CDR3: TGTGCCACCACGGGTAGGGCAGGGGGCTCTGGGGCCAACGTCCTGACTTTC. Its translation: CATTGRAGGSGANVLTF.

The V call is TRBV30, the J call TRBJ1-2; TRBD1 agrees at 9 bases. The V segment lost 1 base and the J segment 3 bases; nucleotides outside the gene matches: 12. CDR3 length: 17 residues. The germline CDR1 and CDR2 sequences are GTSNPN and SVGIG (reference sequence). CDR3 coding DNA: TGTGCCTGGAGTGCATGGACAGGGGAGCGGTTAGACTATGGCTACACCTTC. This codes for CAWSAWTGERLDYGYTF.

The sample holds one count of this clone. The chain employs TRBV30 and TRBJ2-5; possible D gene TRBD2, 6 bases. This CDR3 spans 19 amino acids. Germline assignment: CDR1 GTSNPN and CDR2 SVGIG (reference sequence). The V end was cut by 5 bases, the J end by 5 bases, with 33 bases between. CDR3 coding DNA: TGTGCCTGGGTCCGTTTAAGGGCGGGACCTTCAAAATCGGGGGAGACCCAGTACTTC. Amino acid sequence: CAWVRLRAGPSKSGETQYF. Variable domain in full (rest from reference TRBV30 and TRBJ2-5): SQTIHQWPATLVQPVGSPLSLECTVEGTSNPNLYWYRQAAGRGLQLLFYSVGIGQISSEVPQNLSASRPQDRQFILSSKKLLLSDSGFYLCAWVRLRAGPSKSGETQYFGPGTRLLVL.

The gene calls are TRBV27 and TRBJ2-5, with TRBD2 matching 10 bases. Germline CDR1 reads MNHEY; CDR2 reads SMNVEV (reference sequence). This CDR3 contains 15 residues. V lost 5 bases to trimming and J lost 1 base; unmatched junction nucleotides: 4. The CDR3 spells CASSARLAGQETQYF. For the CDR3, the DNA is TGTGCCAGCAGTGCCAGACTAGCGGGCCAAGAGACCCAGTACTTC.

This clone has a single count. The chain is built from TRBV9 and TRBJ2-3; D is ambiguous. Germline CDR1 and CDR2: SGDLS and YYNGEE. The CDR3 is 14 residues long. The V end was cut by 0 bases, the J end by 3 bases, with 8 bases between. The CDR3 region has the DNA TGTGCCAGCAGCGTAGTCAGTATGACAGATACGCAGTATTTT. It is translated as CASSVVSMTDTQYF.

The chain uses TRBV7-8 and TRBJ2-7; 7 bases are shared with TRBD2. The germline CDR1 and CDR2 sequences are SGHVS and FQNEAQ. CDR3 size: 15 residues. Trimming took 2 bases from V and 2 from J; bases not matched to a gene: 6. The CDR3 sequence: CASSLSSGNPYEQYF. The CDR3 region has the DNA TGTGCCAGCAGCTTATCCAGCGGGAATCCCTACGAGCAGTACTTC.

The chain is built from TRBV2 and TRBJ1-5; no reliable D call. V lost 8 bases and J 2 bases, leaving 13 bases between the germline ends. CDR1 and CDR2 (germline): SNHLY, FYNNEI. The CDR3 is 14 amino acids. Here the CDR3 DNA reads TGTGCCAGCCGGGCAGACGGGGGCAATCAGCCCCAGCATTTT. It translates to CASRADGGNQPQHF.

This clone was observed a single time. The V call is TRBV4-1, the J call TRBJ2-1, with D possibly matching TRBD1 (5 bases). CDR1 is MGHRA and CDR2 is YSYEKL in the germline V gene. V was shortened by 3 bases and J by 4 bases, with 16 bases between the two germline ends. This CDR3 is built from 16 residues. CDR3 coding DNA: TGCGCCAGCAGCCATGACCCTATCAGGGATTACAATGAGCAGTTCTTC. Amino acids: CASSHDPIRDYNEQFF.

This chain connects TRBV28 to TRBJ1-5, with 11 bases matching TRBD1. This CDR3 region has 16 residues. V shed 7 bases, J shed 6 bases, and the junction held 11 bases outside the gene matches. CDR1 and CDR2 from the germline V gene are MDHEN and SYDVKM. CDR3 nucleotides: TGTGCCAGCACCAAACCGGGACAGGGGGTAATTCAGCCCCAGCATTTT. Amino acids: CASTKPGQGVIQPQHF.

V and J are TRBV29-1 and TRBJ2-3, with D perhaps TRBD2 (6 bases). The CDR3 spans 14 residues. Germline assignment: CDR1 SQVTM and CDR2 ANQGSEA. Trimming removed 6 bases from V and 2 bases from J, with 15 bases in between. DNA for the CDR3: TGCAGCGTGGCTAGCGATACTTTCACAGATACGCAGTATTTT. Its protein product is CSVASDTFTDTQYF.

The chain is built from TRBV25-1 and TRBJ1-3; D might be TRBD1 (5 bases). CDR1 is MGHDK, CDR2 SYGVNS, per germline. This CDR3 has 16 residues. Trimming shortened V by 7 bases and J by 0 bases, and 16 bases separated the two germline ends. The CDR3 bases are TGTGCCAGCACTTCTCTGGACGGACACTCTGGAAACACCATATATTTT. Translating gives CASTSLDGHSGNTIYF.

The rearrangement links TRBV6-1 to TRBJ2-5, with D unclear. The CDR3 runs to 11 residues. Germline V lookup: CDR1 MNHNS, CDR2 SASEGT. Trimming cost V 7 bases and J 5 bases, with 8 bases left between them. CDR3 coding DNA: TGTGCCAGCACCTCACTGGAGACCCAGTACTTC. This codes for CASTSLETQYF.

V gene TRBV7-9 combines with J gene TRBJ2-3; tentatively, D is TRBD2 (5 bases). The ends were cut back, 6 bases at V and 4 bases at J, with 8 bases in the middle. The CDR3 extends over 12 amino acids. Germline V gene lookup returns CDR1 SEHNR and CDR2 FQNEAQ (reference sequence). The CDR3 DNA is TGTGCCAGCAGGGTCGGGGCAGATACGCAGTATTTT. This gives the protein CASRVGADTQYF.

The rearrangement joins TRBV2 to TRBJ2-7, with 7 bases that match TRBD1. Germline loops: CDR1 SNHLY, CDR2 FYNNEI. The V and J ends lost 3 bases and 4 bases, in that order; junction bases with no gene match: 9. This CDR3 region has 15 residues. CDR3 DNA sequence: TGTGCCAGCAGTGAGGGGCAGGGGGAGAGTTACGAGCAGTACTTC. It encodes CASSEGQGESYEQYF. The complete variable domain, with remaining parts taken from reference TRBV2 and TRBJ2-7, reads EPEVTQTPSHQVTQMGQEVILRCVPISNHLYFYWYRQILGQKVEFLVSFYNNEISEKSEIFDDQFSVERPDGSNFTLKIRSTKLEDSAMYFCASSEGQGESYEQYFGPGTRLTVT.

The gene calls are TRBV5-1 and TRBJ2-7, with 10 bases that match TRBD2. The CDR3 is 15 residues long. The V and J ends lost 1 base and 7 bases, in that order; junction bases with no gene match: 8. Germline V gives CDR1 SGHRS, CDR2 YFSETQ. DNA for the CDR3: TGCGCCAGCAGCTTGTTCACTAGCGGGAATGGTGAGCAGTACTTC. Translation gives CASSLFTSGNGEQYF. Looking up the rest from reference TRBV5-1 and TRBJ2-7 gives the full variable domain: KAGVTQTPRYLIKTRGQQVTLSCSPISGHRSVSWYQQTPGQGLQFLFEYFSETQRNKGNFPGRFSGRQFSNSRSEMNVSTLELGDSALYLCASSLFTSGNGEQYFGPGTRLTVT.

This clone was picked up one time. The chain combines TRBV28 with TRBJ2-3; 9 nucleotides agree with TRBD2. The germline gives CDR1 MDHEN, CDR2 SYDVKM. After removal of 6 bases from V and 0 bases from J, the junction contained 4 bases not matched to a gene. The CDR3 totals 15 residues. For the CDR3, the DNA is TGTGCCAGCAGCCGGACTAGCGCAAGCACAGATACGCAGTATTTT. This codes for CASSRTSASTDTQYF.

The rearrangement links TRBV4-1 to TRBJ2-5, with TRBD2 matching over 10 bases. The ends lost 0 bases at V and 3 bases at J; junction bases unmatched: 10. Germline CDR1 reads MGHRA; CDR2 reads YSYEKL. The CDR3 has 18 amino acids. The CDR3 sequence is CASSQDWASGSTEETQYF. Written as DNA, the CDR3 is TGCGCCAGCAGCCAAGATTGGGCTAGCGGGAGCACCGAAGAGACCCAGTACTTC.